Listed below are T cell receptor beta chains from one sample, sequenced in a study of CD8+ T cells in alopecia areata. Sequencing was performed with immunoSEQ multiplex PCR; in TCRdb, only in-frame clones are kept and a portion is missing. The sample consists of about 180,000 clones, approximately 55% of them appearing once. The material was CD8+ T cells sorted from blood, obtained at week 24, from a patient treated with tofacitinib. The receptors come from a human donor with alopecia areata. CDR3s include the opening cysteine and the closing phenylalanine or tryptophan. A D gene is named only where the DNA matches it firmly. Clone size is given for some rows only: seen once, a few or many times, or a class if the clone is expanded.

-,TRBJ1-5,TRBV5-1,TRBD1,TGCGCCAGCAGCTTAGGACAGGGGCCTAAGCCCCAGCATTTT,CASSLGQGPKPQHF
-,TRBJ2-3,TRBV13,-,TGTGCCAGCAGCTTAACGGAGATGGTGACGCAGTATTTT,CASSLTEMVTQYF
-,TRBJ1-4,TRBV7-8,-,TGTGCCAGCAGCCCATACACCCTGGGAGAAAAACTGTTTTTT,CASSPYTLGEKLFF
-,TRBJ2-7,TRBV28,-,TGTGCCAGCAATCCTATAGGTCACGAGCAGTACTTC,CASNPIGHEQYF
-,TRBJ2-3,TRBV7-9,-,TGTGCCAGCAGCTTCTGGGAACGGGGGTTGGATACGCAGTATTTT,CASSFWERGLDTQYF
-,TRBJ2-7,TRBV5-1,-,TGCGCCAGCAGGGGATCGACCGGGACGAGGGGTCACGAGCAGTACTTC,CASRGSTGTRGHEQYF
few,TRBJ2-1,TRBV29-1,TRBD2,TGCAGCGTTGGGGTAGCGGGTCTCTACAATGAGCAGTTCTTC,CSVGVAGLYNEQFF
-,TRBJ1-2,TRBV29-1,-,TGCAGCGTTGGAGGGGGTCATGGCTACACCTTC,CSVGGGHGYTF
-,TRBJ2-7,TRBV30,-,TGTGCCTGGAGTGCCAGGGTAACCTACGAGCAGTACTTC,CAWSARVTYEQYF
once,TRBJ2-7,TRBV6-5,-,TGTGCCAGCAGTTACTCATCCGGAGATTACCCCTACGAGCAGTACTTC,CASSYSSGDYPYEQYF
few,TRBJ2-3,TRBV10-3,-,TGTGCCATCAGTGAGTCGGCTTCTGGGATTTCGGGACCATCAAGAATAGATACGCAGTATTTT,CAISESASGISGPSRIDTQYF
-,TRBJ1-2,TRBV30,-,TGTGCCTGGAGAGGAACTTCTAACTATGGCTACACCTTC,CAWRGTSNYGYTF
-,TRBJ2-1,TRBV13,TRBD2,TGTGCCAGCAGCCTTGAAGGTGGGCTAGCGGGGGAAGATAGGGGTGAGCAGTTCTTC,CASSLEGGLAGEDRGEQFF
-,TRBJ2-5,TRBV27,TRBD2,TGTGCCAGCAGTTTAAGGGCTAGCGGGGCACAAGAGACCCAGTACTTC,CASSLRASGAQETQYF
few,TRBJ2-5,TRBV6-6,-,TGTGCCAGCAGTTATGAGACCCAGTACTTC,CASSYETQYF
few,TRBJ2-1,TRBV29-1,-,TGCAGCGTTCCTGGGCCGTCGTACAATGAGCAGTTCTTC,CSVPGPSYNEQFF
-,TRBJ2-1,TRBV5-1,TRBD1,TGCGCCAGCACGGACAGGGGGCGTTATGAGCAGTTCTTC,CASTDRGRYEQFF
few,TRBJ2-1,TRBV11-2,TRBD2,TGTGCCAGCAGCAAAGGGACGGGGGGGCCTAGCTCCTACAATGAGCAGTTCTTC,CASSKGTGGPSSYNEQFF
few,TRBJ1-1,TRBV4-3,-,TGCGCCAGCAGCCAAGATCGGGGGGTGAGGAACACTGAAGCTTTCTTT,CASSQDRGVRNTEAFF
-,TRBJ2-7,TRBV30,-,TGTGCCTGGGGTCCCCGCTACGAGCAGTACTTC,CAWGPRYEQYF
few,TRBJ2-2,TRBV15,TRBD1,TGTGCCACCAGCACTATACCGGGACAGGGTTATCGGACCGGGGAGCTGTTTTTT,CATSTIPGQGYRTGELFF
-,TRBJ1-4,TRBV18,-,TGTGCCAGCTCACCACAGCCCAGGGCGCCTGAAAAACTGTTTTTT,CASSPQPRAPEKLFF